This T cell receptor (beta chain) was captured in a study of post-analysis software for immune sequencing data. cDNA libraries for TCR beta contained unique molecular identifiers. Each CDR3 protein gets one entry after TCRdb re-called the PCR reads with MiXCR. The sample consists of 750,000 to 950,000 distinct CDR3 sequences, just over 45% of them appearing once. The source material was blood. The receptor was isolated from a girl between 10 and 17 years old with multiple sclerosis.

This chain's CDR3 is CASSGYGGEQYF. The DNA for the CDR3 is TGTGCCAGCAGTGGTTATGGGGGTGAGCAGTACTTC. The genes are TRBV2 and TRBJ2-1; D may correspond to TRBD1 or TRBD2 (5 bases each). The DNA end is a closer match to TRBJ2-7, so the J assignment may be wrong. The CDR3 extends over 12 amino acids. Germline CDR1 and CDR2: SNHLY and FYNNEI.